The 5 T cell receptor beta chains given below trace back to one sample, sequenced in a study of CD8+ T cells in alopecia areata (dated 2018 in TCRdb). This sample's time point label indicates: about 25 weeks on oral tofacitinib. The meaning of the sample's treatment or condition label: oral pan-JAK inhibitor, 5-10 mg twice daily. The library was built by means of the immunoSEQ multiplex PCR assay. RNA was extracted from all samples and reverse transcribed into cDNA as template for TCR sequencing. Held by TCRdb, this immuneACCESS table contains in-frame sequences only and omits some clones. Under half of the omission traces to an unresolved V gene where checked; the cause of the rest is unknown. Recorded for this sample are over 150,000 clones; over 45% of them occurred a single time. The top ten hold 5.5% of the sample. Source: CD4+ T cells sorted from blood, taken at week 24, from a patient treated with tofacitinib. The receptors were sampled from a human donor with alopecia areata.

The V gene is TRBV4-1, the J gene TRBJ2-1, with 8 bases matching TRBD2. The CDR3 is 17 amino acids. The V segment lost 4 bases and the J segment 6 bases; nucleotides outside the gene matches: 14. Germline assignment: CDR1 MGHRA and CDR2 YSYEKL. CDR3 coding DNA: TGCGCCAGCAGCCTCGGACTAGCATTCAGGCGGGGCAATGAGCAGTTCTTC. As protein: CASSLGLAFRRGNEQFF.

This rearrangement joins TRBV18 to TRBJ1-1; D gene uncertain. The V gene's germline CDR1 is KGHSH and CDR2 LQKENI. CDR3 length: 12 amino acids. The V end lost 4 bases, the J end lost 5 bases, and 8 bases lay between the germline ends. CDR3 sequence: CASSLPVTEAFF. In DNA form, the CDR3 reads TGTGCCAGCTCACTCCCAGTTACTGAAGCTTTCTTT.

The chain recombines TRBV7-9 with TRBJ1-4; D remains unclear. Trimming shortened V by 2 bases and J by 7 bases, and 2 bases separated the two germline ends. The CDR3 contains 11 residues. Germline V gene lookup returns CDR1 SEHNR and CDR2 FQNEAQ (reference sequence). The CDR3 nucleotides read TGTGCCAGCAGCTTATCTGAAAAACTGTTTTTT. Protein sequence: CASSLSEKLFF.

The chain links TRBV9 to TRBJ1-2, with D unresolved. The CDR3 totals 14 residues. The V gene's germline CDR1 is SGDLS and CDR2 YYNGEE. V was cut by 0 bases and J by 8 bases, with 14 bases left in between. CDR3 loop: CASSVVMNRGGYTF. The CDR3 bases are TGTGCCAGCAGCGTAGTCATGAACAGAGGGGGCTACACCTTC.

This clone occurred once. This chain joins TRBV2 and TRBJ2-7; D is ambiguous. Germline-derived CDR1 and CDR2 are SNHLY and FYNNEI. V was pared by 6 bases and J by 4 bases, with 13 bases between. This CDR3 is 13 amino acids long. The CDR3 coding sequence is TGTGCCAGCAGGAGCCCAGAAATTTACGAGCAGTACTTC. Translating it yields CASRSPEIYEQYF.